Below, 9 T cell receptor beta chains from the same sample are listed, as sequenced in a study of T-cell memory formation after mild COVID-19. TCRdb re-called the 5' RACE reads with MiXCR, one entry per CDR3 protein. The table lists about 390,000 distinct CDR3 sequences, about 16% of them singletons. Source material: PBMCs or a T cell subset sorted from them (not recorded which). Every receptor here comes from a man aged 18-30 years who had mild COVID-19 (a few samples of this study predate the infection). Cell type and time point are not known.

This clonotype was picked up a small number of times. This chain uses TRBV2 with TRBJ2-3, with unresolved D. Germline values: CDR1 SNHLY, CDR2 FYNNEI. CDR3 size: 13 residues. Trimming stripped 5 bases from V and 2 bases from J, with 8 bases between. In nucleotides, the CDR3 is TGTGCCAGCAGTAAGGATTACACAGATACGCAGTATTTT. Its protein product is CASSKDYTDTQYF.

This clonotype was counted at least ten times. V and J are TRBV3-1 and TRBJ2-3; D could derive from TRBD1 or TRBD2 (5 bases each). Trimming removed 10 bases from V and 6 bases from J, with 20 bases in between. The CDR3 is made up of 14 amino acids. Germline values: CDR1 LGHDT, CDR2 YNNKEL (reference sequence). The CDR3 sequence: CATARDPSFDTQYF. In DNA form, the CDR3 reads TGTGCCACCGCAAGGGACCCTTCGTTCGATACGCAGTATTTT.

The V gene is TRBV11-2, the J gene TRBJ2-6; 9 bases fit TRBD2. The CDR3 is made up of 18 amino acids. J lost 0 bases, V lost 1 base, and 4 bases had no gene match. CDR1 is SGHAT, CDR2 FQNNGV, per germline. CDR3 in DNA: TGTGCCAGCAGCTTAGTAAGCGGGGGGCGCTCTGGGGCCAACGTCCTGACTTTC. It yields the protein CASSLVSGGRSGANVLTF.

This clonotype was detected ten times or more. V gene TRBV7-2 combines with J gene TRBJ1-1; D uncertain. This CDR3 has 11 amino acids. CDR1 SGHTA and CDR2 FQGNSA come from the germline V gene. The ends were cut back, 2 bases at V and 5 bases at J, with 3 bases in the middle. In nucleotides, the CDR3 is TGTGCCAGCAGCTTATTGACTGAAGCTTTCTTT. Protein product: CASSLLTEAFF.

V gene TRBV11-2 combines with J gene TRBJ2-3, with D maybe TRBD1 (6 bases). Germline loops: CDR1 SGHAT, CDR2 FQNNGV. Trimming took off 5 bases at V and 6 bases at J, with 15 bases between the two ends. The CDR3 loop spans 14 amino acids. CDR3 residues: CASSELLRGDTQYF. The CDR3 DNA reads TGTGCCAGCAGCGAATTATTGAGGGGGGATACGCAGTATTTT.

The CDR3 DNA is TGCGCCAGCAGCGGACGGACAGGGGTAAAGGGAAATGAGCAGTTCTTC. Its translation is CASSGRTGVKGNEQFF. J is TRBJ2-1 and V is TRBV5-1; 9 positions match TRBD1. Germline CDR1 reads SGHRS; CDR2 reads YFSETQ. The CDR3 spans 16 residues. The V segment lost 4 bases and the J segment 7 bases; nucleotides outside the gene matches: 12. The full variable domain, in which reference TRBV5-1 and TRBJ2-1 provide the parts outside the CDR3, is KAGVTQTPRYLIKTRGQQVTLSCSPISGHRSVSWYQQTPGQGLQFLFEYFSETQRNKGNFPGRFSGRQFSNSRSEMNVSTLELGDSALYLCASSGRTGVKGNEQFFGPGTRLTVL.

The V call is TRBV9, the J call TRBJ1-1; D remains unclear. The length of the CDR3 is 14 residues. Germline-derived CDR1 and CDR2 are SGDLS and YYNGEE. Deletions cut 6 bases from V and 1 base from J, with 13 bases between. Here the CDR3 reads CASKRAFGNTEAFF. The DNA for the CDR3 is TGTGCCAGCAAAAGGGCCTTCGGGAACACTGAAGCTTTCTTT.

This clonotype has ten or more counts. CDR3: CASSTGQGAPFF. The CDR3 DNA reads TGTGCCAGCAGCACCGGACAGGGGGCTCCGTTCTTC. The J gene is TRBJ2-1, the V gene TRBV12-3 or TRBV12-4; 11 bases fit TRBD1. This CDR3 comprises 12 residues. J lost 15 bases, V lost 6 bases, and 7 bases had no gene match.

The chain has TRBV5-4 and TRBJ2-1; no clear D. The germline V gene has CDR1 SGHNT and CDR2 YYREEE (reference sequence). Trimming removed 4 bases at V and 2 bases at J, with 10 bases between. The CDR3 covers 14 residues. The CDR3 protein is CASSQVHTYNEQFF. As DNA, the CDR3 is TGTGCCAGCAGCCAAGTCCACACCTACAATGAGCAGTTCTTC.